The 22 T cell receptor beta chains in this list originate from one sample, sequenced in a study of identical twins. TCRdb re-derived calls from the 5' RACE reads in MiXCR, one entry per CDR3 protein. The data contain 240,000 or so distinct CDR3 sequences, roughly a tenth of them singletons. Sequencing was performed on memory T cells sorted from blood. The receptor set was obtained from a man aged 45 to 65 in good health.

The chain carries TRBV5-1 and TRBJ1-5; D ambiguous. Deletions cut 2 bases from V and 4 bases from J, with 19 bases between. The CDR3 length is 17 residues. CDR1 is SGHRS, CDR2 YFSETQ, per germline. The DNA of the CDR3 is TGCGCCAGCAGCTTAGGTGGCAGTACCCCATCTAATCAGCCCCAGCATTTT. Translation: CASSLGGSTPSNQPQHF.

Ten or more counts support this clonotype. The rearrangement links TRBV20-1 to TRBJ2-5; unclear D gene. CDR1 DFQATT and CDR2 SNEGSKA come from the germline V gene (reference sequence). The CDR3 has 12 amino acids. Trimming shortened V by 2 bases and J by 2 bases, and 6 bases separated the two germline ends. The CDR3 region has the DNA TGCAGTGCTAGAATGGGTCAAGAGACCCAGTACTTC. Residues: CSARMGQETQYF.

J is TRBJ2-4 and V is TRBV10-1, with 15 positions matching TRBD2. V dropped 5 bases and J dropped 8; count of bases not matched to a gene: 10. This CDR3 has 17 amino acids. Per germline, CDR1 WNHNN and CDR2 SYGVQD (reference sequence). In DNA form, the CDR3 reads TGCGCCAGCAGTTCTGGGACTAGCGGGGGGAAAGGTGACATTCAGTACTTC. Amino acid sequence: CASSSGTSGGKGDIQYF.

There are a few counts of this clonotype. The rearrangement links TRBV10-3 to TRBJ2-7, with D unresolved. This CDR3 spans 12 amino acids. Germline loops: CDR1 ENHRY, CDR2 SYGVKD. V dropped 2 bases and J dropped 2 bases, with 4 bases sitting between them. The CDR3 DNA is TGTGCCATCAGTGAGCGGGCCTACGAGCAGTACTTC. Protein: CAISERAYEQYF.

This clonotype was picked up a small number of times. The CDR3 spells CASSLKPAGYEQYF. The CDR3 region has the DNA TGTGCCAGCAGTTTAAAACCCGCCGGCTACGAGCAGTACTTC. This sequence joins TRBV27 and TRBJ2-7; no firm D call. Per germline, CDR1 MNHEY and CDR2 SMNVEV (reference sequence). V was clipped by 2 bases and J by 3 bases, with 11 bases between them. CDR3 length: 14 residues.

This clonotype was seen at least ten times. This sequence joins TRBV5-1 and TRBJ2-7; TRBD1 is a possible D gene (6 bases). Trimming cost V 4 bases and J 4 bases, with 12 bases left between them. The V gene's germline CDR1 is SGHRS and CDR2 YFSETQ. The CDR3 sequence is 13 residues long. Here the CDR3 reads CASSLRQGYEQYF. The CDR3 DNA sequence: TGCGCCAGCAGCCTACGTCAGGGGTACGAGCAGTACTTC. The full variable domain, in which reference TRBV5-1 and TRBJ2-7 provide the parts outside the CDR3, is KAGVTQTPRYLIKTRGQQVTLSCSPISGHRSVSWYQQTPGQGLQFLFEYFSETQRNKGNFPGRFSGRQFSNSRSEMNVSTLELGDSALYLCASSLRQGYEQYFGPGTRLTVT.

The table lists this clonotype with a few counts. The chain has TRBV2 and TRBJ2-7, with D unclear. V was pared by 1 base and J by 4 bases, with 11 bases between. The CDR3 spans 14 residues. Germline loops: CDR1 SNHLY, CDR2 FYNNEI. CDR3 nucleotides: TGTGCCAGCAGTGAAGGTTTGTGGGGTTACGAGCAGTACTTC. Its translation is CASSEGLWGYEQYF.

The sample holds a few counts of this clonotype. The V call is TRBV5-1, the J call TRBJ1-1, with a possible D match to TRBD1 (5 bases). V lost 4 bases to trimming and J lost 1 base, with 14 bases between them. The CDR3 length is 15 residues. Germline CDR1 SGHRS, CDR2 YFSETQ. CDR3 nucleotides: TGCGCCAGCAGCCTCGCCAAACAGGAGAACACTGAAGCTTTCTTT. It codes for CASSLAKQENTEAFF.

This clonotype has ten or more counts. The chain uses TRBV29-1 and TRBJ2-3, with 8 bases fitting TRBD2. V was pared by 4 bases and J by 2 bases, with 11 bases of the junction left unmatched. The V gene's germline CDR1 is SQVTM and CDR2 ANQGSEA. CDR3 length: 16 residues. CDR3 sequence: CSVGVPAGVITDTQYF. As DNA, the CDR3 is TGCAGCGTTGGGGTGCCAGCGGGGGTTATCACAGATACGCAGTATTTT.

J is TRBJ1-2 and V is TRBV6-2 or TRBV6-3, with TRBD1 identical over 9 bases. The V gene end was trimmed by 5 bases and the J gene end by 2 bases; junction bases not matched to a gene: 0. This CDR3 is built from 13 residues. Germline lookup yields CDR1 MNHEY and CDR2 SVGEGT. The CDR3 protein is CASSGQGNYGYTF. The CDR3 nucleotides read TGTGCCAGCAGTGGACAGGGGAACTATGGCTACACCTTC.

V is TRBV5-5 and J is TRBJ1-1; unclear D gene. The germline V gene has CDR1 SGHKS and CDR2 YYEKEE (reference sequence). This CDR3 has 14 amino acids. Trimming took 0 bases from V and 0 from J, leaving 6 bases between them. The DNA of the CDR3 is TGTGCCAGCAGCTTGGATCCAATGAACACTGAAGCTTTCTTT. Protein sequence: CASSLDPMNTEAFF.

The V gene is TRBV28, the J gene TRBJ2-7; TRBD1 matches at 7 bases. CDR1 is MDHEN and CDR2 is SYDVKM in the germline V gene. CDR3 length: 17 residues. J lost 4 bases, V lost 2 bases, and 14 bases had no gene match. The CDR3 loop is CASSLRGLATGSYEQYF. The CDR3 DNA reads as TGTGCCAGCAGTTTAAGGGGGCTAGCAACAGGGAGTTACGAGCAGTACTTC.

This sequence joins TRBV7-2 and TRBJ2-7; 7 nucleotides align to TRBD1. The trim removed 5 bases at V and 5 bases at J, leaving 6 bases unmatched. This CDR3 has 13 amino acids. Germline lookup yields CDR1 SGHTA and CDR2 FQGNSA. CDR3: CASSLTGNHEQYF. The CDR3 DNA sequence: TGTGCCAGCAGCCTGACAGGGAACCACGAGCAGTACTTC.

The gene calls are TRBV6-5 and TRBJ2-5, with D unclear. The CDR3 sequence is 16 residues long. Germline CDR1 is MNHEY and CDR2 is SVGAGI. The V gene lost 0 bases and the J gene lost 2 bases, with 13 bases spanning the gap. CDR3 sequence (DNA): TGTGCCAGCAGTTACTCGAGCCGGCTAGAACAAGAGACCCAGTACTTC. Translated, it gives CASSYSSRLEQETQYF.

This chain links TRBV11-2 with TRBJ2-3; D unclear. The V and J ends lost 0 bases and 7 bases respectively, with 14 bases between them. Looked up from germline, CDR1 is SGHAT and CDR2 is FQNNGV. CDR3 length equals 15 residues. The CDR3 DNA sequence: TGTGCCAGCAGCTTAGATTTTACAGTCACGAATACGCAGTATTTT. Encoded protein: CASSLDFTVTNTQYF.

This sequence joins TRBV28 and TRBJ2-1, with 9 bases matching TRBD2. Trimming cost V 4 bases and J 3 bases; bases outside gene matches: 7. Germline values: CDR1 MDHEN, CDR2 SYDVKM. This CDR3 region has 16 residues. The CDR3 here is CASSWVAGANYNEQFF. CDR3 nucleotide sequence: TGTGCCAGCAGTTGGGTAGCGGGAGCGAACTACAATGAGCAGTTCTTC.

This clonotype was recorded a few times. The chain has TRBV5-1 and TRBJ2-5; 8 bases agree with TRBD1. This CDR3 comprises 14 residues. CDR1 is SGHRS, CDR2 YFSETQ, per germline. V trimming: 4 bases; J trimming: 5 bases; junction bases outside the gene matches: 7. This chain's CDR3 is CASSEWTGQETQYF. The CDR3 DNA sequence: TGCGCCAGCAGCGAATGGACAGGGCAGGAGACCCAGTACTTC.

This clonotype has ten or more counts. The rearrangement uses TRBV9 and TRBJ2-1, with 7 bases fitting TRBD2. CDR1 is SGDLS, CDR2 YYNGEE, per germline. This CDR3 is 19 amino acids long. V was clipped by 4 bases and J by 2 bases; unmatched bases: 18. The CDR3 here is CASSPPTNSGPNPYNEQFF. CDR3 in DNA: TGTGCCAGCAGCCCACCGACCAATAGCGGGCCGAATCCCTACAATGAGCAGTTCTTC.

V is TRBV27 and J is TRBJ2-1; the match to TRBD2 covers 7 bases. V was clipped by 5 bases and J by 1 base; unmatched bases: 11. CDR1 MNHEY and CDR2 SMNVEV come from the germline V gene (reference sequence). The CDR3 contains 17 residues. CDR3 sequence reads: CASSPYWAGESYNEQFF. The CDR3, as DNA: TGTGCCAGCAGTCCTTATTGGGCGGGAGAGTCCTACAATGAGCAGTTCTTC.

This clonotype was found many times. J is TRBJ2-3 and V is TRBV4-1; TRBD2 agrees at 8 bases. The length of the CDR3 is 16 residues. Germline V gene data show CDR1 as MGHRA and CDR2 as YSYEKL. Losses at the gene ends were 0 bases for V and 6 bases for J; bases not matched to a gene: 8. Written as DNA, the CDR3 is TGCGCCAGCAGCCAAGATTCAGGCGGGGGGCTCGATACGCAGTATTTT. Protein sequence: CASSQDSGGGLDTQYF.

The chain uses TRBV29-1 and TRBJ2-3, with 9 nucleotides matching TRBD1. V was clipped by 5 bases and J by 3 bases; unmatched bases: 9. The CDR3 has 15 residues. CDR1 is SQVTM, CDR2 ANQGSEA, per germline. CDR3 sequence reads: CSVKTGGAKTDTQYF. CDR3 sequence (DNA): TGCAGCGTTAAAACAGGGGGCGCAAAAACAGATACGCAGTATTTT.

The chain recombines TRBV4-2 with TRBJ2-5; the D is unclear. CDR1 and CDR2 from the germline V gene are LGHNA and YNFKEQ. This CDR3 spans 14 amino acids. Trimming shortened V by 4 bases and J by 5 bases, and 14 bases separated the two germline ends. In DNA, the CDR3 is TGTGCCAGCAGCCCCGCCCTGGTTGTGGAGACCCAGTACTTC. Its translation: CASSPALVVETQYF.